There are a few counts of the clone carrying this T cell receptor (beta chain). Its antigen remains unidentified. The TCR beta libraries were generated through quantitative 5'-RACE incorporating molecular barcodes. TCRdb ran MiXCR on the 5' RACE reads and lists one entry per CDR3 protein. This sample has 300,000 to 400,000 distinct CDR3 sequences, with around 20% found just once. These data originate in a study of CD8 T cells in ankylosing spondylitis. Findings and caveats of the study: Researchers reportedly found disease-linked clones significantly enriched in matched ankylosing spondylitis synovial fluid. What appeared characteristic of ankylosing spondylitis blood was a TCR beta motif of eight highly homologous variants.

Trimming removed 5 bases from V and 1 base from J, with 8 bases in between. Germline values: CDR1 KGHDR, CDR2 SFDVKD. The CDR3 contains 13 residues. The sequence was collected from a male donor with ankylosing spondylitis or in good health (not recorded which). Sample: blood, either unsorted or a sorted T cell fraction (not recorded which). The V and J genes are TRBV24-1 and TRBJ2-7; D is uncertain. The CDR3 region is CATSGAKSYEQYF. In DNA, the CDR3 is TGTGCCACCAGTGGAGCGAAATCCTACGAGCAGTACTTC.